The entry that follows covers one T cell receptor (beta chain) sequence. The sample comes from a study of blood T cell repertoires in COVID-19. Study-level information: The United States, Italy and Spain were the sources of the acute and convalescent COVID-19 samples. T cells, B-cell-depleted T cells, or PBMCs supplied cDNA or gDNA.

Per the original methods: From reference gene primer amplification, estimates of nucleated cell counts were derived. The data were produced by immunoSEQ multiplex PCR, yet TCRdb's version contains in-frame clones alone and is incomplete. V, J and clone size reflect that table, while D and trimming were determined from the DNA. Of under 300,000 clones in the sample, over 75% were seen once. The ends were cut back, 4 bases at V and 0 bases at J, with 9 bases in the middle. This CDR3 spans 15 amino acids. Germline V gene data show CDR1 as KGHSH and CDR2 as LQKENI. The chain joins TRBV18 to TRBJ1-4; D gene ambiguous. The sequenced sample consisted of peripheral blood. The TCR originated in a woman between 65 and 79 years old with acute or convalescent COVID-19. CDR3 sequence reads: CASSLNGATNEKLFF. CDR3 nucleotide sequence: TGTGCCAGCTCACTTAACGGTGCAACTAATGAAAAACTGTTTTTT.